These 13 T cell receptor beta chains were sequenced from one sample in a study of cytomegalovirus exposure and HLA in healthy donors. The PCR employed 60 Vbeta primers together with 13 Jbeta primers. Clones were read by immunoSEQ multiplex PCR, and TCRdb kept only the in-frame ones, dropping some. The table records over 65,000 clones, less than 80% of them present only once. Sequenced: PBMCs. These receptors were obtained from a woman aged 40 to 50 in good health and CMV-seronegative.

V is TRBV19 and J is TRBJ2-3, with TRBD1 as a possible D gene (6 bases). There are 13 residues in the CDR3. V was trimmed by 5 bases and J by 3 bases, leaving 9 bases between them. Germline V gene data show CDR1 as LNHDA and CDR2 as SQIVND (reference sequence). In DNA form, the CDR3 reads TGTGCCAGTAGTGTCACAGGGACAGATACGCAGTATTTT. Protein sequence: CASSVTGTDTQYF.

The chain's CDR3 is CASRVGTSPGNTIYF. Written as DNA, the CDR3 is TGTGCCAGCAGGGTCGGGACATCACCTGGAAACACCATATATTTT. This chain links TRBV25-1 with TRBJ1-3; tentatively, D is TRBD1 (6 bases). This CDR3 comprises 15 residues. The germline gives CDR1 MGHDK, CDR2 SYGVNS. Trimming shortened V by 6 bases and J by 2 bases, and 14 bases separated the two germline ends.

This clone has a handful of counts. This rearrangement joins TRBV6-1 to TRBJ1-2, with D perhaps matching TRBD1 (5 bases). Trimming left V 6 bases short and J 7 bases short, with 18 bases between. This CDR3 region has 14 residues. Germline CDR1 and CDR2: MNHNS and SASEGT. The CDR3 DNA follows: TGTGCCAGCAGCTGGGGTCAGGGAGGTAGTGGCTACACCTTC. This sequence encodes CASSWGQGGSGYTF.

The chain couples TRBV10-1 to TRBJ2-1; 7 nucleotides align to TRBD2. CDR3 length: 14 residues. V dropped 4 bases and J dropped 6; count of bases not matched to a gene: 6. The germline CDR1 and CDR2 sequences are WNHNN and SYGVQD (reference sequence). CDR3 DNA sequence: TGCGCCAGCAGTGCAAGCGGGGACTTCAATGAGCAGTTCTTC. Translation gives CASSASGDFNEQFF.

This clone was observed once. The rearrangement uses TRBV28 and TRBJ2-7; D unresolved. Trimming cost V 7 bases and J 6 bases, with 19 bases left between them. This CDR3 has 14 amino acids. Germline-derived CDR1 and CDR2 are MDHEN and SYDVKM. The chain's CDR3 is CASTPGWSRSEQYF. The DNA of the CDR3 is TGTGCCAGCACCCCCGGGTGGAGTCGGAGCGAGCAGTACTTC.

The chain employs TRBV6-4 and TRBJ2-3; 10 bases fit TRBD2. Unmatched junction bases numbered 0, after V lost 0 bases and J lost 0 bases. The CDR3 loop spans 16 amino acids. CDR1 is MRHNA, CDR2 SNTAGT, per germline. The CDR3 region is CASSDSTSGSTDTQYF. CDR3 coding DNA: TGTGCCAGCAGTGACTCGACTAGCGGGAGCACAGATACGCAGTATTTT.

The chain combines TRBV28 with TRBJ2-1, with D tentatively TRBD2 (5 bases). The CDR3 has 14 amino acids. With 2 bases removed from V and 3 bases from J, the gap between germline ends came to 8 bases. Germline V gene lookup returns CDR1 MDHEN and CDR2 SYDVKM. CDR3 sequence (DNA): TGTGCCAGCAGTTTACTAGCTGTCTACAATGAGCAGTTCTTC. Translating it yields CASSLLAVYNEQFF.

The chain employs TRBV19 and TRBJ1-2; D remains ambiguous. Germline CDR1 and CDR2: LNHDA and SQIVND (reference sequence). With 4 bases removed from V and 2 bases from J, the gap between germline ends came to 14 bases. CDR3 size: 15 residues. CDR3 protein: CASSTRPPGNYGYTF. The CDR3 nucleotides read TGTGCCAGTAGTACTAGACCGCCGGGGAACTATGGCTACACCTTC.

The gene calls are TRBV29-1 and TRBJ1-1; the match to TRBD1 covers 10 bases. CDR1 and CDR2 (germline): SQVTM, ANQGSEA. Unmatched junction bases numbered 7, after V lost 7 bases and J lost 5 bases. The CDR3 loop spans 13 amino acids. CDR3 amino acids: CSARTGGETEAFF. The CDR3 DNA reads as TGCAGCGCACGGACAGGGGGAGAAACTGAAGCTTTCTTT.

The gene calls are TRBV9 and TRBJ1-1; D call uncertain. Germline V gene sequence: CDR1 SGDLS, CDR2 YYNGEE. V lost 2 bases and J 5 bases, leaving 10 bases between the germline ends. The CDR3 contains 13 residues. The CDR3 DNA reads as TGTGCCAGCAGCGTCGGGAGTGGGACTGAAGCTTTCTTT. It yields the protein CASSVGSGTEAFF.

The chain uses TRBV5-1 and TRBJ2-3; TRBD1 matches at 7 bases. Germline CDR1 and CDR2: SGHRS and YFSETQ. The ends lost 5 bases at V and 5 bases at J; junction bases unmatched: 8. The CDR3 has 14 residues. The CDR3 DNA reads as TGCGCCAGCAGGGGAGACAGGGCAGGAGATACGCAGTATTTT. It translates to CASRGDRAGDTQYF.

V gene TRBV9 combines with J gene TRBJ2-3; 12 bases are a match to TRBD2. The length of the CDR3 is 16 residues. Germline CDR1 and CDR2: SGDLS and YYNGEE. The junction had 3 bases not matched to a gene; V was cut back by 2 bases and J by 2 bases. The CDR3 bases are TGTGCCAGCAGCGTCCTAGCGGGAGGGGCCACAGATACGCAGTATTTT. Translated: CASSVLAGGATDTQYF.

J is TRBJ2-5 and V is TRBV5-1, with TRBD1 identical over 7 bases. The CDR3 contains 16 residues. Looked up from germline, CDR1 is SGHRS and CDR2 is YFSETQ. V trimming: 4 bases; J trimming: 7 bases; junction bases outside the gene matches: 16. The chain's CDR3 is CASSAQTGTKTGTQYF. The CDR3 DNA sequence: TGCGCCAGCAGCGCCCAGACAGGGACCAAAACCGGGACCCAGTACTTC.